One sample yielded the 3 T cell receptor beta chains listed below, sequenced in a study of blood T cell repertoires in COVID-19. Profiling relied on immunoSEQ multiplex PCR, and the TCRdb table lists in-frame clones only, not all of them. Among 300,000 to 350,000 clones listed, 80% to 90% were seen once. The sequenced material came from PBMCs or T cells enriched from blood (not recorded which). Every receptor here comes from a woman between 40 and 55 years old with acute COVID-19.

This chain joins TRBV2 and TRBJ1-1, with TRBD1 matching 7 bases. Per the germline V gene, CDR1 is SNHLY and CDR2 is FYNNEI. V lost 6 bases and J lost 4; bases outside the gene matches: 8. The CDR3 covers 14 residues. The CDR3 nucleotides read TGTGCCAGCAGCGAGGGACAGACGGGCACTGAAGCTTTCTTT. This gives the protein CASSEGQTGTEAFF.

This clone was seen only a few times. The chain employs TRBV5-1 and TRBJ1-4; 10 bases are shared with TRBD1. With V trimmed by 4 bases and J by 4 bases, 4 bases remained unmatched. Germline V gives CDR1 SGHRS, CDR2 YFSETQ. There are 15 residues in the CDR3. CDR3 in DNA: TGCGCCAGCAGCCCCGGACAGGGGGGTAATGAAAAACTGTTTTTT. Translating gives CASSPGQGGNEKLFF.

This chain joins TRBV6-5 and TRBJ1-2, with 8 nucleotides matching TRBD1. This CDR3 has 13 amino acids. Germline V gene data show CDR1 as MNHEY and CDR2 as SVGAGI. The J segment lost 6 bases and the V segment lost 6 bases, leaving 6 bases of the junction unmatched. CDR3 in DNA: TGTGCCAGCAGCCAGACAGGGGTCGATGGCTACACCTTC. This translates into CASSQTGVDGYTF.